This paragraph reports one TCR beta chain. Antigen unknown. Total RNA extraction produced at least 5 micrograms (per sample) for the study. The data were obtained in a study of blood T cells in healthy people across ages. Study-wide points: Those diversity estimates obtained from one million T cells were thought to be underestimates.

Next came a second PCR, run for about 7 to 12 cycles, which used a sample-barcoded 5' primer along with a J-beta primer mix. MiXCR, applied by TCRdb to the 5' RACE reads, yields one record per CDR3 protein. The sample yields hundreds of thousands of distinct CDR3 sequences, roughly 58% seen once. The V gene end was trimmed by 4 bases and the J gene end by 0 bases; junction bases not matched to a gene: 5. In germline, CDR1 is SGHTA, CDR2 FQGNSA. There are 17 residues in the CDR3. This clonotype originated in a man aged 60-69 years in good health. The material sequenced was blood. This rearrangement joins TRBV7-2 to TRBJ2-3; 12 nucleotides line up with TRBD2. CDR3 sequence: CASSYRTSGVSTDTQYF. In nucleotides, the CDR3 is TGTGCCAGCAGCTATCGGACTAGCGGGGTTAGCACAGATACGCAGTATTTT.